The entry that follows covers one T cell receptor beta chain sequence. The clone's antigen remains unknown. Base qualities are not provided; no much larger clone lies one nucleotide away. TCRbeta CDR3 regions were amplified from genomic DNA using the immunoSEQ Assay, a bias-controlled multiplex PCR. As for how the authors treated the data: Nucleated cell counts per sample were estimated from amplification of reference gene primers within the assay. To quantify the absolute abundance of each unique TCRbeta CDR3 rearrangement, sequence reads were collapsed and filtered. Productive Simpson clonality was computed per sample as the square root of Simpson's diversity index over productive rearrangements. TCRdb mirrors the immuneACCESS table, restricted to in-frame sequences. Some clones are absent from its copies; in checked studies, under half trace to an unresolved V gene, and the reason for the others is unknown. Clone size and V and J calls were adopted from that table, with D and trimming inferred from the DNA. The sample yields about 200,000 clones; 80% were counted once. The top ten constitute 5.5% of the sample.

Collaborating institutions collected whole blood in K2EDTA tubes following their own protocols. For TCRbeta analysis, collaborators shipped samples in one of three forms: frozen whole blood, isolated PBMCs, or DNA extracted from either of those sample types. The entry originates in a study of blood T cell repertoires in COVID-19 (dated by TCRdb to 2018 to 2020). Context from the whole study: Samples from collaborators originated in the United States, Italy and Spain and spanned both the acute and convalescent phases of COVID-19. The prospective study material was composed of cDNA or gDNA derived from T cells, B-cell-depleted T cells, or PBMCs. The dataset comprised deeply sampled blood TCRbeta repertoires from subjects exposed to, actively infected with, or recovered from COVID-19. The repertoires were released in a freely available public database intended as a resource for research on the immune response to SARS-CoV-2. Samples were obtained from the ongoing ImmuneRACE study (first 160 participants) and from 1,254 subjects provided by 6 global collaborators. A de-identified subject ID, COVID-19 status, age in years and sex were almost always included in the sample metadata. HLA class I and class II types, where available, came from metadata supplied by the sample provider rather than from assay-based typing. The research as a whole found: How much clinical and demographic metadata was included differed by source and by participant, and the metadata was provided uncurated.

For CDR1 and CDR2, the germline V gene lists SQVTM and ANQGSEA. Measured from the cysteine to the phenylalanine, the CDR3 is 15 residues long. Only the CDR3 region is kept as DNA, spanning 45 bases read in frame from base 1. A distance of 16 bases separates the germline ends of V and J, which lose 7 bases and 0 bases respectively. The chain joins TRBV29-1 to TRBJ1-3; the D segment could be TRBD1, given 5 matching bases. The sequence was obtained from a woman aged 70-85 years with acute or convalescent COVID-19. The sequenced sample consisted of peripheral blood. The CDR3 is CSATVGGSSGNTIYF. The DNA sequence is TGCAGCGCCACGGTGGGGGGTAGCTCTGGAAACACCATATATTTT. Where the CDR3 stops, the reference TRBV29-1 and TRBJ1-3 genes take over; the full variable domain is SAVISQKPSRDICQRGTSLTIQCQVDSQVTMMFWYRQQPGQSLTLIATANQGSEATYESGFVIDKFPISRPNLTFSTLTVSNMSPEDSSIYLCSATVGGSSGNTIYFGEGSWLTVV.